This T cell receptor (beta chain) was sequenced in a study of blood T cell repertoires in COVID-19. Using immunoSEQ multiplex PCR, the repertoire was profiled, and TCRdb retains in-frame clones only, with some absent. The table lists 100,000 to 120,000 clones, 85% to 90% of them singletons. V shed 2 bases and J shed 5 bases, with 13 bases lying between them. Germline CDR1 reads SGDLS; CDR2 reads YYNGEE. This CDR3 region has 14 residues. The sample comprised peripheral blood. V usage is TRBV9 and J usage is TRBJ2-5; possible D gene TRBD2, 6 bases. The TCR originated in a woman in her forties or fifties with acute or convalescent COVID-19. This CDR3 is CASSVAEGLETQYF. The DNA of the CDR3 is TGTGCCAGCAGCGTTGCGGAGGGCCTGGAGACCCAGTACTTC.